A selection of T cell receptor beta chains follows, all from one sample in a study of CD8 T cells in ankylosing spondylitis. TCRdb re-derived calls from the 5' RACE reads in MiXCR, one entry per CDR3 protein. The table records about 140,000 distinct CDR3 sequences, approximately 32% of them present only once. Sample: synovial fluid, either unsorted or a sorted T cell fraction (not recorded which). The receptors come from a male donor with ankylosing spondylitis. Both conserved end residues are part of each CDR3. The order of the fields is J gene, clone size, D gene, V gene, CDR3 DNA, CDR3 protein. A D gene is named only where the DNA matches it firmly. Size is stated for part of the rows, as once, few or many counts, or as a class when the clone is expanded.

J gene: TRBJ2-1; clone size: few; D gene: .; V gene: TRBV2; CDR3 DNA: TGTGCCAGCAACCGGGCGGGCTCCTACAATGAGCAGTTCTTC; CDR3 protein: CASNRAGSYNEQFF
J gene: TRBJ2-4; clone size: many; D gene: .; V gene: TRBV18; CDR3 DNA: TGTGCCAGCTCACAGGGGGAGATAAACATTCAGTACTTC; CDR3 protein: CASSQGEINIQYF
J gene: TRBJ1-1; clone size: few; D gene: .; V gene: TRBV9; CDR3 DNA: TGTGCCAGCAGCGTAGTAGGACAAATGACGAACACTGAAGCTTTCTTT; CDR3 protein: CASSVVGQMTNTEAFF
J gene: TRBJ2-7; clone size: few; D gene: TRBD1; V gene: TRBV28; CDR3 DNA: TGTGCCAGCAGGGATGGGTCGGACAGGCAAAGGCATTGCTTC; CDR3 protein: CASRDGSDRQRHCF
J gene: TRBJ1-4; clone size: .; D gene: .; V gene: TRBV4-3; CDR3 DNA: TGCGCCAGCAGCCAAGATTTAGACAGTCTTAATGAAAAACTGTTTTTT; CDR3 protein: CASSQDLDSLNEKLFF
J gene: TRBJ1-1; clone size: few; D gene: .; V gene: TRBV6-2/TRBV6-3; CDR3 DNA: TGTGCCAGCAACTTGGGACCCCACCTTGGAGCTTTCTTT; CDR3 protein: CASNLGPHLGAFF
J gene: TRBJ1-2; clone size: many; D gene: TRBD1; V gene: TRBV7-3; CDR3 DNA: TGTGCCAGCAGCCCTAACGGACAGGGGCACTATGGCTACACCTTC; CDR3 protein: CASSPNGQGHYGYTF
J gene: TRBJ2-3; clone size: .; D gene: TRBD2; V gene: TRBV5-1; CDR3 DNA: TGCGCCAGCAGCCCCCGCCCCGGCGCTAGCGGCTTGCGAACAGATACGCAGTATTTT; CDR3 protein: CASSPRPGASGLRTDTQYF
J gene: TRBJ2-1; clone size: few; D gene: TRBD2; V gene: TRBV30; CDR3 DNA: TGTGCCTGGAGTCCCCTCGCGGGGGGTGTTCCGTTCTTC; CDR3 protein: CAWSPLAGGVPFF
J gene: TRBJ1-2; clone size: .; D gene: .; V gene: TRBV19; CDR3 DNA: TGTGCCAGTAGTTCGGGACGACTATATGGCTACACCTTC; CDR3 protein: CASSSGRLYGYTF
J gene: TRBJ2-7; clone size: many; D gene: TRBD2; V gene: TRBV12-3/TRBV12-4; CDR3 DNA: TGTGCCAGCAATTCCCGGGGGGGAAGGTACGAGCAGTACTTC; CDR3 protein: CASNSRGGRYEQYF
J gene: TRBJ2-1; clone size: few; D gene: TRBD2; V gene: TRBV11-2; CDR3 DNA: TGTGCCAGCAGCCGATCGGGGGGGCCGAATGAGCAGTTCTTC; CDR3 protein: CASSRSGGPNEQFF
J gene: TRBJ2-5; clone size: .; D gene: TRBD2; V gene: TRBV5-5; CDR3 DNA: TGTGCCAGCAGCTTGGGACTAGCGGCTCAAGAGACCCAGTACTTC; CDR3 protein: CASSLGLAAQETQYF
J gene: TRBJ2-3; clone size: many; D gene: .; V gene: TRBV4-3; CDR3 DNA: TGCGCCAGCAGCCAAGATCACAGACCCCAAACTAGCACAGATACGCAGTATTTT; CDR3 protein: CASSQDHRPQTSTDTQYF
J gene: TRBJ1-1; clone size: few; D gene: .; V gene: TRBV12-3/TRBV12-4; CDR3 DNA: TGTGCCAGCAGTTTGAAGGGGTTTGAAGCTTTCTTT; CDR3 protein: CASSLKGFEAFF
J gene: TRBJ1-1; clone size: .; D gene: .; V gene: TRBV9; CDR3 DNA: TGTGCCAGCAGCACAGAGGGGGGAAGCACTGAAGCTTTCTTT; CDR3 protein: CASSTEGGSTEAFF
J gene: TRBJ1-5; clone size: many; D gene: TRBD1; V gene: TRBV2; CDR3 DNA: TGTGCCACCACCCGGGACAGGGAAAGCAATCAGCCCCAGCATTTT; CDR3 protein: CATTRDRESNQPQHF
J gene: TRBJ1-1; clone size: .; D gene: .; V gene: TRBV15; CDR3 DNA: TGTGCCACCAGCAGGAGATCGAAGGGGACTGAAGCTTTCTTT; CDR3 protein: CATSRRSKGTEAFF
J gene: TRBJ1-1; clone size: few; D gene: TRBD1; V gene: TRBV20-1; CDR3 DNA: TGCAGTGCTAGCCAGGTCAGGGGGCATACTGAAGCTTTCTTT; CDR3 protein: CSASQVRGHTEAFF
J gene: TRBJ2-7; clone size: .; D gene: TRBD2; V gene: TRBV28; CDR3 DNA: TGTGCCAGCAGTCTTAGGACTAGCGGGAGTAGCGAGCAGTACTTC; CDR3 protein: CASSLRTSGSSEQYF
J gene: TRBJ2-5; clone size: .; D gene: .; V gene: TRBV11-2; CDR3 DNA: TGTGCCAGCAGCGCGGCCCAGGCGGGGTACCAAGAGACCCAGTACTTC; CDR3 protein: CASSAAQAGYQETQYF
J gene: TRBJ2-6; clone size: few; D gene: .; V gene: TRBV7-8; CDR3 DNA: TGTGCCAGCAGTCGAATGCTACTGTCTGGGGCCAACGTCCTGACTTTC; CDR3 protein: CASSRMLLSGANVLTF
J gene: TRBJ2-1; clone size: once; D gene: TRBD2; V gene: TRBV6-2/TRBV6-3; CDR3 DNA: TGTGCCAGCAGTGGGACTAGCGGGTACCCTTATGAGCAGTTCTTC; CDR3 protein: CASSGTSGYPYEQFF
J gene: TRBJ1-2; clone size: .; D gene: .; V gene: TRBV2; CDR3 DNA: TGTGCCAGCAGTGAAGCCAGCCAGGGGATCTATGGCTACACCTTC; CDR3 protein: CASSEASQGIYGYTF
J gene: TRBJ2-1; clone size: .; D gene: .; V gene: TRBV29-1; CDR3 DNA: TGCAGCGCACAACCAACAGGGCGCAAACTTAATGAGCAGTTCTTC; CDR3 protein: CSAQPTGRKLNEQFF
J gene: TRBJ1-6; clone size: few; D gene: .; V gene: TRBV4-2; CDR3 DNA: TGTGCCAGCAGCCGGGCCGGGACATTGCTTTCACCCCTCCACTTT; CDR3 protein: CASSRAGTLLSPLHF
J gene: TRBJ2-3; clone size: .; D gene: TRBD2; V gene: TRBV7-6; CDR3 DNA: TGTGCCAGCAGCTTAGGGGGGACTAGCGGGAGGACAGATACGCAGTATTTT; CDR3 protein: CASSLGGTSGRTDTQYF
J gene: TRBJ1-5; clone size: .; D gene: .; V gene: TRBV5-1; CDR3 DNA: TGCGCCAGCAGCCCGCGGGGGGGCAATCAGCCCCAGCATTTT; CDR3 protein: CASSPRGGNQPQHF
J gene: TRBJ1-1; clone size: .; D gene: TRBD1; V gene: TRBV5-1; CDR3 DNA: TGCGCCAGCAGCTTGTGGACAGGGGGTGACACTGAAGCTTTCTTT; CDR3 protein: CASSLWTGGDTEAFF
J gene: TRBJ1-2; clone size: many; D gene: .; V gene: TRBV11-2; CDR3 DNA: TGTGCCAGCAGCTTAGGACGGCCAGGCGCTAACTATGGCTACACCTTC; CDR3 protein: CASSLGRPGANYGYTF
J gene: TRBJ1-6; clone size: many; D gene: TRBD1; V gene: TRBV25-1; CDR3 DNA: TGTGCCAGCAGTGGGGGGACAGCGAATAATTCACCCCTCCACTTT; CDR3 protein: CASSGGTANNSPLHF
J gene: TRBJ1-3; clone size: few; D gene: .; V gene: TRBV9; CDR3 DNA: TGTGCCAGCAGCGTAACTCCCACAGACTCTGGAAACACCATATATTTT; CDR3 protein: CASSVTPTDSGNTIYF
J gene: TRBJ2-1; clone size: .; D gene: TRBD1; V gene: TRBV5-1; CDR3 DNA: TGCGCCAGCAGCTCGGGACAGATTACCTACAATGAGCAGTTCTTC; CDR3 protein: CASSSGQITYNEQFF
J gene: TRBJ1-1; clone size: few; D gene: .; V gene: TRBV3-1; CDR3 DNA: TGTGCCAGCAGCCAAGGAGGAGGCCGGAACACTGAAGCTTTCTTT; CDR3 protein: CASSQGGGRNTEAFF
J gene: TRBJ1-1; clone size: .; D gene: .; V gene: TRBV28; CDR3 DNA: TGTGCCAGCAGTCGGCCAGGGTCGATGAACACTGAAGCTTTCTTT; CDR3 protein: CASSRPGSMNTEAFF
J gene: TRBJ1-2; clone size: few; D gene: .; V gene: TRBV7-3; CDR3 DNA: TGTGCCAGCAGCCCGGACCGTGGCTACACCTTC; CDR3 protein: CASSPDRGYTF
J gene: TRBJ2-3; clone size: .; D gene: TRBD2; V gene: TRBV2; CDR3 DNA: TGTGCCAGCAGGGGACTAGCGGGGCGGGCAGATACGCAGTATTTT; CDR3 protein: CASRGLAGRADTQYF
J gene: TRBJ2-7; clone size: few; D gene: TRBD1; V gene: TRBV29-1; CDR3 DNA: TGCAGCGTTAAACCACTATCGGGGACAGGTCAGTCCTACGAGCAGTACTTC; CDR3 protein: CSVKPLSGTGQSYEQYF
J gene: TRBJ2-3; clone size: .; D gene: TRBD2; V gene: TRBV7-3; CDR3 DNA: TGTGCCAGCAGCCTGGGACTAGCGGGGTATACAGATACGCAGTATTTT; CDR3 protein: CASSLGLAGYTDTQYF
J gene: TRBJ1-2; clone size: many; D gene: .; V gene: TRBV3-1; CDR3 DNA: TGTGCCAGCAGCCAAGGGGTGGACGGGCTAGGCTACACCTTC; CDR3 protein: CASSQGVDGLGYTF
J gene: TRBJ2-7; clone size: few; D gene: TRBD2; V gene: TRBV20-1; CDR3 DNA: TGCAGTGCTAAAACGGGGGGGCCCTACGAGCAGTACTTC; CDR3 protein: CSAKTGGPYEQYF
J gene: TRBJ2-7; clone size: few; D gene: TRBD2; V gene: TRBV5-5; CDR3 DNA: TGTGCCAGCAGCTTGGCCTCGGGTGTAGCGGGAGGATCCTACGAGCAGTACTTC; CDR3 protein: CASSLASGVAGGSYEQYF
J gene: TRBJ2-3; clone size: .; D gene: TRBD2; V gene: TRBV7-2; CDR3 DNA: TGTGCCAGCAGCCCGGCGAACTGGGACTACACAGATACGCAGTATTTT; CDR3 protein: CASSPANWDYTDTQYF